This TCR beta chain was retrieved from a study of cytomegalovirus exposure and HLA in healthy donors. This CDR3 has 13 amino acids. Germline V gene data show CDR1 as LGHNA and CDR2 as YNFKEQ. Trimming shortened V by 0 bases and J by 3 bases, and 6 bases separated the two germline ends. Both 60 Vbeta primers and 13 Jbeta primers went into the PCR. Libraries were prepared by immunoSEQ multiplex PCR; TCRdb keeps only in-frame clonotypes and omits some of them. The sample includes about 130,000 clones, nearly 85% of them seen just once. The clonotype originates from a boy between 10 and 17 years old in good health and CMV-seronegative. Material: PBMCs. The chain links TRBV4-2 to TRBJ2-7, with D perhaps matching TRBD1 (5 bases). CDR3 nucleotides: TGTGCCAGCAGCCAAGAAGGGGTCTACGAGCAGTACTTC. Protein sequence: CASSQEGVYEQYF.